These 13 T cell receptor beta chains were all obtained from the same sample, sequenced in a study of blood T cell repertoires in COVID-19. TCRdb keeps only in-frame clones here, not all; method: immunoSEQ multiplex PCR. The sample shows over 400,000 clones, 85% to 90% of them seen only once. The sequenced sample was peripheral blood. The receptors come from a woman aged 50 to 65 with COVID-19, enrolled during active disease.

The chain employs TRBV5-4 and TRBJ2-3; 10 bases match TRBD2. After removal of 5 bases from V and 1 base from J, the junction contained 4 bases not matched to a gene. Germline CDR1 reads SGHNT; CDR2 reads YYREEE (reference sequence). The CDR3 sequence is 15 residues long. CDR3 nucleotide sequence: TGTGCCAGCAGGGACGGGACTAGCGGCACAGATACGCAGTATTTT. It specifies CASRDGTSGTDTQYF.

The chain carries TRBV7-2 and TRBJ2-3; a possible D gene is TRBD2 (6 bases). CDR1 is SGHTA, CDR2 FQGNSA, per germline. CDR3 length: 14 residues. With 1 base removed from V and 8 bases from J, the gap between germline ends came to 13 bases. The CDR3 here is CASSLDSRGGTQYF. In DNA form, the CDR3 reads TGTGCCAGCAGCTTAGATAGTAGGGGAGGTACGCAGTATTTT.

V gene TRBV6-5 combines with J gene TRBJ1-1; 9 bases match TRBD1. The V gene end was trimmed by 5 bases and the J gene end by 1 base; junction bases not matched to a gene: 5. Looked up from germline, CDR1 is MNHEY and CDR2 is SVGAGI. The CDR3 is 15 amino acids. The CDR3 loop reads CASSTGGGSNTEAFF. In DNA form, the CDR3 reads TGTGCCAGCAGTACAGGGGGCGGCTCGAACACTGAAGCTTTCTTT.

The chain links TRBV5-1 to TRBJ2-1; D possibly corresponds to TRBD1 (5 bases). The CDR3 contains 15 residues. CDR1 and CDR2 from the germline V gene are SGHRS and YFSETQ. Between the trimmed V and J ends, which lost 3 bases and 9 bases, there was a span of 19 bases. The CDR3 DNA is TGCGCCAGCAGCTCCAAATCGGCTGAGCAGGGTGAGCAGTTCTTC. Amino acids: CASSSKSAEQGEQFF.

This chain joins TRBV9 and TRBJ2-1; TRBD2 matches at 11 bases. Germline CDR1 SGDLS, CDR2 YYNGEE. The J segment lost 7 bases and the V segment lost 3 bases, leaving 9 bases of the junction unmatched. The CDR3 sequence is 16 residues long. The CDR3 sequence is CASSESLAGGLNEQFF. The CDR3 DNA sequence: TGTGCCAGCAGCGAGTCCTTAGCGGGGGGGCTTAATGAGCAGTTCTTC. Full variable domain (missing parts from reference TRBV9 and TRBJ2-1): DSGVTQTPKHLITATGQRVTLRCSPRSGDLSVYWYQQSLDQGLQFLIQYYNGEERAKGNILERFSAQQFPDLHSELNLSSLELGDSALYFCASSESLAGGLNEQFFGPGTRLTVL.

The gene calls are TRBV19 and TRBJ1-2; D not resolved. The CDR3 loop spans 16 amino acids. Germline loops: CDR1 LNHDA, CDR2 SQIVND (reference sequence). Trimming removed 6 bases from V and 8 bases from J, with 25 bases in between. The CDR3 sequence is CASRDRGLGAIIGYTF. DNA of the CDR3: TGTGCCAGTAGGGACCGTGGGCTGGGAGCCATTATCGGCTACACCTTC.

The chain has TRBV30 and TRBJ2-3, with D perhaps matching TRBD1 (5 bases). Trimming took 3 bases from V and 5 from J, leaving 12 bases between them. The CDR3 sequence is 13 residues long. Germline lookup yields CDR1 GTSNPN and CDR2 SVGIG (reference sequence). For the CDR3, the DNA is TGTGCCTGGAGCGAACAAACAGGAGATACGCAGTATTTT. Translated, it gives CAWSEQTGDTQYF. The variable domain in full, completed from reference TRBV30 and TRBJ2-3, reads SQTIHQWPATLVQPVGSPLSLECTVEGTSNPNLYWYRQAAGRGLQLLFYSVGIGQISSEVPQNLSASRPQDRQFILSSKKLLLSDSGFYLCAWSEQTGDTQYFGPGTRLTVL.

V gene TRBV7-6 combines with J gene TRBJ2-2; possible D gene TRBD2, 6 bases. CDR1 is SGHVS, CDR2 FNYEAQ, per germline. CDR3 length: 16 amino acids. V lost 6 bases and J lost 1, with 15 bases in between. CDR3 residues: CASSVRLVLNTGELFF. The CDR3, as DNA: TGTGCCAGCAGTGTCCGACTAGTCCTGAACACCGGGGAGCTGTTTTTT.

The V and J genes are TRBV10-3 and TRBJ2-6, with D tentatively TRBD1 (6 bases). The V gene's germline CDR1 is ENHRY and CDR2 SYGVKD. Trimming took off 0 bases at V and 1 base at J, with 10 bases between the two ends. This CDR3 has 17 amino acids. CDR3 loop: CAISESQGPSGANVLTF. The DNA for the CDR3 is TGTGCCATCAGTGAGTCGCAGGGGCCTTCTGGGGCCAACGTCCTGACTTTC.

The rearrangement joins TRBV5-1 to TRBJ2-7; perhaps TRBD2 as D (5 bases). V was pared by 1 base and J by 7 bases, with 15 bases between. This CDR3 is built from 14 residues. Germline CDR1 SGHRS, CDR2 YFSETQ. CDR3 region: CASSLLPSTGEQYF. The DNA for the CDR3 is TGCGCCAGCAGCTTGCTGCCCTCTACGGGGGAGCAGTACTTC.

CDR3 loop: CASFTGTHSNQPQHF. CDR3 in DNA: TGTGCCAGTTTTACAGGGACCCATAGCAATCAGCCCCAGCATTTT. The chain couples TRBV7-9 to TRBJ1-5; D possibly corresponds to TRBD1 (6 bases). CDR1 SEHNR and CDR2 FQNEAQ come from the germline V gene (reference sequence). Trimming shortened V by 9 bases and J by 0 bases, and 15 bases separated the two germline ends. The CDR3 runs 15 residues.

The chain carries TRBV7-2 and TRBJ1-1; D remains unclear. CDR1 is SGHTA and CDR2 is FQGNSA in the germline V gene. The V gene lost 1 base and the J gene lost 1 base, with 7 bases spanning the gap. CDR3 length: 14 amino acids. The CDR3 reads CASSLVYRNTEAFF. The CDR3 bases are TGTGCCAGCAGCTTAGTGTATAGGAACACTGAAGCTTTCTTT. Supplemented by reference TRBV7-2 and TRBJ1-1, the full variable domain reads GAGVSQSPSNKVTEKGKDVELRCDPISGHTALYWYRQSLGQGLEFLIYFQGNSAPDKSGLPSDRFSAERTGGSVSTLTIQRTQQEDSAVYLCASSLVYRNTEAFFGQGTRLTVV.

This clone was detected only once. This chain joins TRBV28 and TRBJ1-4; D might be TRBD1 (6 bases). CDR3 length: 16 amino acids. Per germline, CDR1 MDHEN and CDR2 SYDVKM. Trimming pared 3 bases from V and 3 bases from J, leaving 14 bases between. The CDR3 sequence is CASSFPRGGANEKLFF. For the CDR3, the DNA is TGTGCCAGCAGTTTCCCCCGAGGGGGGGCTAATGAAAAACTGTTTTTT.